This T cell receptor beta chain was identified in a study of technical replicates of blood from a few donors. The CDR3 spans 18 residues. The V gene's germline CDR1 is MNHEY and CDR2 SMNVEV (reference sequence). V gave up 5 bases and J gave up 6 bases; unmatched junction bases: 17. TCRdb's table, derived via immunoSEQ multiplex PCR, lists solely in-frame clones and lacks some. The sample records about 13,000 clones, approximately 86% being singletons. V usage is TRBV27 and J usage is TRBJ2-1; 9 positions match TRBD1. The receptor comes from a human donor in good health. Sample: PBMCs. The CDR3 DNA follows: TGTGCCAGCAGTCCACATCGGACAGGGGAGGCCCAGGGCAATGAGCAGTTCTTC. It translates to CASSPHRTGEAQGNEQFF.